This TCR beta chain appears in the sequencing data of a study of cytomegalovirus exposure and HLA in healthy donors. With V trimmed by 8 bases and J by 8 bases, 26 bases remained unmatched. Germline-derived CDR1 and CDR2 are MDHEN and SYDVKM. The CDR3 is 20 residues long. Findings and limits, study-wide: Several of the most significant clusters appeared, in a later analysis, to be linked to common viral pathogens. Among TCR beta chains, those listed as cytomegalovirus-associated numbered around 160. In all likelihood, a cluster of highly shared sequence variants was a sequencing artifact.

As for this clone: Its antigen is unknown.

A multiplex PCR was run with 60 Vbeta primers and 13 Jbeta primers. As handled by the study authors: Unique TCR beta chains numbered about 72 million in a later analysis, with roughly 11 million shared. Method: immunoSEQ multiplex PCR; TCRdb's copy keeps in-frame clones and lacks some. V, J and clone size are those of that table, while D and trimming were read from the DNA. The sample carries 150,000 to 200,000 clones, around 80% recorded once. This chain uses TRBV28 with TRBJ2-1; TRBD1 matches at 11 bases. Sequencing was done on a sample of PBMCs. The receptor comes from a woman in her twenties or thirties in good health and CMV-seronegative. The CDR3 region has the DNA TGTGCCAGCGCAAAAACTCGGAGATCGGACAGGGGGCGACCGGTTGATGAGCAGTTCTTC. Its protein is CASAKTRRSDRGRPVDEQFF.